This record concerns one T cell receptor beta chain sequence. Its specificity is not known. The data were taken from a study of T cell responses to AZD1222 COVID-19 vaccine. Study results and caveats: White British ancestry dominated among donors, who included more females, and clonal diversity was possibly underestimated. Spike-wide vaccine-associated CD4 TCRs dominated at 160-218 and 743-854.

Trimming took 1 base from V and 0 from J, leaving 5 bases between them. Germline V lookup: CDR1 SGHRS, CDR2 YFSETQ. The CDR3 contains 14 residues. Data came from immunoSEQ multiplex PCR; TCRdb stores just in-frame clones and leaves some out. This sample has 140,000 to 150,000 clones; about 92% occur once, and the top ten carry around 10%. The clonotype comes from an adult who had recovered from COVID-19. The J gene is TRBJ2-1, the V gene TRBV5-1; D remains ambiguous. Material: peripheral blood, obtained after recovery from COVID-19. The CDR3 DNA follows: TGCGCCAGCAGCTTGCTTTCCTCCTACAATGAGCAGTTCTTC. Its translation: CASSLLSSYNEQFF.